Each of the 26 T cell receptor beta chains below was sequenced from the same sample in a study of graft-versus-host responses after intestinal transplantation. Measured with immunoSEQ multiplex PCR; TCRdb has only the in-frame clones, and not every one. The table records 20,000 to 25,000 clones, roughly 44% of them present only once. The study plated some 200,000 CFSE-labeled responders with some 200,000 irradiated, violet-dye-labeled stimulators. Sequenced here: alloreactive CD8+ T cells from a mixed lymphocyte reaction culture, sampled before transplantation. Subset meaning: CFSE-low proliferating T cells sorted from approximately 6-day pre-transplant mixed lymphocyte reaction (GvH or HvG direction). The receptors here all came from a human patient who was an organ donor for intestinal transplantation.

This clone was seen a few times. The chain uses TRBV6-1 and TRBJ2-1; TRBD2 aligns across 14 bases. Per the germline V gene, CDR1 is MNHNS and CDR2 is SASEGT. J gave up 8 bases and V 4 bases, and 4 bases lay outside the gene matches. This CDR3 spans 15 amino acids. The CDR3 reads CASSVGTSGSYEQFF. In DNA form, the CDR3 reads TGTGCCAGCAGTGTCGGGACTAGCGGGAGCTATGAGCAGTTCTTC.

This clone was seen a few times. The chain uses TRBV2 and TRBJ2-7, with D maybe TRBD2 (6 bases). V was shortened by 6 bases and J by 0 bases, with 12 bases between the two germline ends. The CDR3 has 14 residues. Per the germline V gene, CDR1 is SNHLY and CDR2 is FYNNEI. The CDR3 loop is CASRTGRSSYEQYF. CDR3 coding DNA: TGTGCCAGCAGGACGGGGAGGAGCTCCTACGAGCAGTACTTC.

The chain recombines TRBV7-8 with TRBJ2-3, with D possibly matching TRBD2 (5 bases). Per the germline V gene, CDR1 is SGHVS and CDR2 is FQNEAQ. Trimming took off 6 bases at V and 2 bases at J, with 6 bases between the two ends. The CDR3 has 12 amino acids. DNA of the CDR3: TGTGCCAGCAGGCGGGCCACAGATACGCAGTATTTT. It yields the protein CASRRATDTQYF.

The chain joins TRBV29-1 to TRBJ2-1, with 11 nucleotides matching TRBD2. V lost 5 bases, J lost 3 bases, and 9 bases stayed unmatched. In germline, CDR1 is SQVTM, CDR2 ANQGSEA. The CDR3 covers 16 residues. The CDR3 nucleotides read TGCAGCGTTATTGGGACTAGCGGAACACACTACAATGAGCAGTTCTTC. Amino acid sequence: CSVIGTSGTHYNEQFF.

A single count supports this clone. V and J are TRBV13 and TRBJ1-1, with unresolved D. The V end was cut by 1 base, the J end by 6 bases, with 6 bases between. CDR3 size: 12 residues. In germline, CDR1 is PRHDT, CDR2 FYEKMQ (reference sequence). The CDR3 DNA is TGTGCCAGCAGCTTAGAGGGCCCTGAAGCTTTCTTT. It translates to CASSLEGPEAFF.

Concerning this clone: The junction and the germline gene differ at one end; a read error may be behind it. The CDR3 region is CASSLTGSNQPQHF. The CDR3 DNA reads TGTGCCAGCAGTTTGACAGGGAGCAATCAGCCCCAGCATTTT. V gene TRBV10-3 combines with J gene TRBJ1-5, with TRBD1 identical over 7 bases. Germline assignment: CDR1 ENHRY and CDR2 SYGVKD. CDR3 length equals 14 residues.

The chain links TRBV6-5 to TRBJ2-1; D is unresolved. This CDR3 is 12 amino acids long. The germline V gene encodes CDR1 MNHEY and CDR2 SVGAGI. Trimming pared 4 bases from V and 4 bases from J, leaving 5 bases between. The CDR3 DNA reads as TGTGCCAGCAGTTCTGCTTACAATGAGCAGTTCTTC. Translation: CASSSAYNEQFF.

Turning to this clone: A read error may be the cause here, since a much bigger clone is one base away. J is TRBJ1-2 and V is TRBV27, with 8 nucleotides matching TRBD1. CDR1 and CDR2 from the germline V gene are MNHEY and SMNVEV (reference sequence). Trimming removed 2 bases from V and 4 bases from J; junction bases left unmatched: 0. This CDR3 spans 13 amino acids. CDR3 region: CASSLTGGYGYTF. The CDR3 nucleotides are TGTGCCAGCAGTTTAACAGGGGGCTATGGCTACACCTTC.

The sample holds a few counts of this clone. J is TRBJ2-7 and V is TRBV5-1; TRBD2 is a possible D gene (5 bases). The CDR3 contains 13 residues. V was pared by 2 bases and J by 3 bases, with 9 bases between. The germline CDR1 and CDR2 sequences are SGHRS and YFSETQ. The CDR3 is CASSFGEFYEQYF. Here the CDR3 DNA reads TGCGCCAGCAGCTTCGGGGAATTCTACGAGCAGTACTTC.

In its sample, this clone is medium-sized (0.01 to 0.1%). This rearrangement joins TRBV29-1 to TRBJ1-2; D is uncertain. The V end lost 4 bases, the J end lost 3 bases, and 12 bases lay between the germline ends. CDR1 SQVTM and CDR2 ANQGSEA come from the germline V gene. CDR3 length equals 13 residues. CDR3 in amino acids: CSVVASGYYGYTF. For the CDR3, the DNA is TGCAGCGTTGTCGCTTCCGGGTACTATGGCTACACCTTC.

This clone came up a few times. The CDR3 DNA reads TGTGCCAGCAGAAGACAGGGGGTTGGTGAGCAGTTCTTC. This gives the protein CASRRQGVGEQFF. The rearrangement joins TRBV6-5 to TRBJ2-1, with 9 bases matching TRBD1. The germline V gene encodes CDR1 MNHEY and CDR2 SVGAGI. The V gene end was trimmed by 6 bases and the J gene end by 9 bases; junction bases not matched to a gene: 6. There are 13 residues in the CDR3.

Judged by abundance, this clone is medium-sized. The V call is TRBV4-1, the J call TRBJ1-1, with D possibly TRBD1 on 6 matching bases. Germline CDR1 reads MGHRA; CDR2 reads YSYEKL. Trimming took off 4 bases at V and 3 bases at J, with 21 bases between the two ends. This CDR3 contains 17 residues. CDR3 protein: CASSPTTHRVLDTEAFF. In DNA form, the CDR3 reads TGCGCCAGCAGCCCGACGACCCACAGGGTCTTGGACACTGAAGCTTTCTTT.

The CDR3 reads CASSQFRTSSTDTQYF. The CDR3, as DNA: TGTGCCAGCAGCCAATTTAGGACGTCTAGCACAGATACGCAGTATTTT. V usage is TRBV16 and J usage is TRBJ2-3; D remains unclear. V was shortened by 1 base and J by 0 bases, with 11 bases between the two germline ends. The CDR3 totals 16 residues. The germline V gene has CDR1 KGHSY and CDR2 FQNENV.

The genes are TRBV25-1 and TRBJ1-1, with D perhaps matching TRBD1 (5 bases). The CDR3 totals 13 residues. Germline-derived CDR1 and CDR2 are MGHDK and SYGVNS. The ends were cut back, 3 bases at V and 3 bases at J, with 8 bases in the middle. The CDR3 loop reads CASSDPGDTEAFF. CDR3 DNA: TGTGCCAGCAGTGACCCGGGGGACACTGAAGCTTTCTTT.

The rearrangement uses TRBV18 and TRBJ2-3; a possible D gene is TRBD2 (5 bases). CDR1 KGHSH and CDR2 LQKENI come from the germline V gene. V was pared by 5 bases and J by 4 bases, with 19 bases between. The CDR3 covers 16 residues. For the CDR3, the DNA is TGTGCCAGCTCAAGCCCGACCTTCCCGGAGGCAGATACGCAGTATTTT. Translation: CASSSPTFPEADTQYF.

This clone was recorded once. J is TRBJ2-2 and V is TRBV7-2; 11 nucleotides agree with TRBD2. This CDR3 spans 17 amino acids. J was trimmed by 1 base and V by 4 bases; bases with no gene match: 5. Germline V gene sequence: CDR1 SGHTA, CDR2 FQGNSA. CDR3 amino acids: CASSSPTSGRNTGELFF. CDR3 DNA: TGTGCCAGCAGCTCGCCAACTAGCGGGAGGAACACCGGGGAGCTGTTTTTT.

V gene TRBV6-5 combines with J gene TRBJ2-7, with D tentatively TRBD2 (6 bases). CDR3 length equals 14 residues. V was cut by 2 bases and J by 2 bases, with 10 bases left in between. The germline V gene encodes CDR1 MNHEY and CDR2 SVGAGI. The CDR3 nucleotides are TGTGCCAGCAGTTACGAGGAGGGCACCTACGAGCAGTACTTC. Encoded protein: CASSYEEGTYEQYF.

V gene TRBV9 combines with J gene TRBJ2-1; 7 bases match TRBD1. Germline-derived CDR1 and CDR2 are SGDLS and YYNGEE. CDR3 length: 15 residues. The junction had 4 bases not matched to a gene; V was cut back by 0 bases and J by 4 bases. Here the CDR3 reads CASSVEGQTYNEQFF. CDR3 nucleotides: TGTGCCAGCAGCGTAGAGGGACAGACATACAATGAGCAGTTCTTC.

The V and J genes are TRBV6-1 and TRBJ1-5; 8 bases fit TRBD1. This CDR3 region has 15 residues. V trimming: 6 bases; J trimming: 1 base; junction bases outside the gene matches: 5. The germline gives CDR1 MNHNS, CDR2 SASEGT. The chain's CDR3 is CASSDRGLSNQPQHF. The DNA for the CDR3 is TGTGCCAGCAGCGACAGGGGATTGAGCAATCAGCCCCAGCATTTT.

The table lists this clone with a few counts. The chain is built from TRBV6-5 and TRBJ2-2; D gene ambiguous. Germline loops: CDR1 MNHEY, CDR2 SVGAGI. Deletions cut 2 bases from V and 7 bases from J, with 2 bases between. The length of the CDR3 is 11 residues. CDR3 in amino acids: CASSYDGELFF. The CDR3, as DNA: TGTGCCAGCAGTTACGACGGGGAGCTGTTTTTT.

This clone has a handful of counts. V is TRBV30 and J is TRBJ2-3; 8 nucleotides agree with TRBD2. This CDR3 has 15 residues. The V gene end was trimmed by 2 bases and the J gene end by 2 bases; junction bases not matched to a gene: 6. The V gene's germline CDR1 is GTSNPN and CDR2 SVGIG (reference sequence). Here the CDR3 reads CAWSWTSFNTDTQYF. Here the CDR3 DNA reads TGTGCCTGGAGTTGGACTAGCTTTAACACAGATACGCAGTATTTT.

By its share, this clone is medium-sized. V usage is TRBV19 and J usage is TRBJ1-1; D unclear. The V end was cut by 8 bases, the J end by 5 bases, with 15 bases between. The CDR3 covers 13 residues. Germline assignment: CDR1 LNHDA and CDR2 SQIVND (reference sequence). CDR3 bases: TGTGCCAGTCGACCGACTATTCGGACTGAAGCTTTCTTT. Amino acids: CASRPTIRTEAFF. The full variable domain, completed using reference TRBV19 and TRBJ1-1, is DGGITQSPKYLFRKEGQNVTLSCEQNLNHDAMYWYRQDPGQGLRLIYYSQIVNDFQKGDIAEGYSVSREKKESFPLTVTSAQKNPTAFYLCASRPTIRTEAFFGQGTRLTVV.

V gene TRBV9 combines with J gene TRBJ2-3, with 8 bases matching TRBD2. This CDR3 comprises 15 residues. Germline trimming cut 2 bases from V and 2 bases from J; bases unmatched to any gene: 4. The germline V gene has CDR1 SGDLS and CDR2 YYNGEE. CDR3 in DNA: TGTGCCAGCAGCGTTAGCGGGATAAACACAGATACGCAGTATTTT. This encodes CASSVSGINTDTQYF.

The genes are TRBV7-2 and TRBJ2-7; TRBD2 is a possible D gene (5 bases). The CDR3 has 11 residues. Per germline, CDR1 SGHTA and CDR2 FQGNSA. The V end was cut by 9 bases, the J end by 3 bases, with 9 bases between. The CDR3 DNA reads TGTGCCAGTATCCGGGACTACGAGCAGTACTTC. Its translation is CASIRDYEQYF.

This clone was seen a single time. The rearrangement uses TRBV18 and TRBJ2-1; D call uncertain. This CDR3 spans 12 amino acids. V was pared by 3 bases and J by 5 bases, with 5 bases between. Per germline, CDR1 KGHSH and CDR2 LQKENI. The CDR3: CASSPGNNEQFF. Here the CDR3 DNA reads TGTGCCAGCTCACCCGGCAACAATGAGCAGTTCTTC.

The V call is TRBV4-2, the J call TRBJ2-1; D is perhaps TRBD2 (6 bases). CDR3 length equals 16 residues. Deletions cut 2 bases from V and 0 bases from J, with 11 bases between. Germline V gene data show CDR1 as LGHNA and CDR2 as YNFKEQ. CDR3 nucleotides: TGTGCCAGCAGCCAATTTGCGGGAAGCTCCTACAATGAGCAGTTCTTC. It codes for CASSQFAGSSYNEQFF.